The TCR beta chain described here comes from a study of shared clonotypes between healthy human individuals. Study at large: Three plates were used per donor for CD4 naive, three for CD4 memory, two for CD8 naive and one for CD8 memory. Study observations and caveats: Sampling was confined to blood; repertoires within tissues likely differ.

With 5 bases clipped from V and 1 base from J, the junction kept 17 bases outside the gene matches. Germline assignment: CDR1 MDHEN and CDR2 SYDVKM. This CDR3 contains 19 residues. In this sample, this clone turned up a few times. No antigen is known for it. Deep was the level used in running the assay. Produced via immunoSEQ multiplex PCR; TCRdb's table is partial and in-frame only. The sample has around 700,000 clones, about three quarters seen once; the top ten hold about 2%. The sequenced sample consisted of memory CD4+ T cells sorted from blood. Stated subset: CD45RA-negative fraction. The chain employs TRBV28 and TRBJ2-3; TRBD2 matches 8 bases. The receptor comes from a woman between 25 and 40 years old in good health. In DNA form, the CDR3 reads TGTGCCAGCAGTACCCCCGGGACGGGAGGGCCCTCGGGCACAGATACGCAGTATTTT. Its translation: CASSTPGTGGPSGTDTQYF.